One sample yielded the 4 T cell receptor beta chains listed below, sequenced in a study of cytomegalovirus exposure and HLA in healthy donors. It was with 60 Vbeta and 13 Jbeta primers that the PCR ran. The table came from immunoSEQ multiplex PCR; TCRdb's copy has only in-frame clones and leaves some out. The data show around 200,000 clones, with more than 80% seen just once and over 2% held by the top ten. Sequenced: PBMCs. These TCRs come from a woman aged 50 to 65 in good health and CMV-seropositive.

The chain carries TRBV4-2 and TRBJ1-2, with TRBD1 as a possible D gene (5 bases). The V gene lost 7 bases and the J gene lost 3 bases, with 15 bases spanning the gap. The CDR3 has 14 residues. Germline V gives CDR1 LGHNA, CDR2 YNFKEQ. This chain's CDR3 is CASNDSPRDYGYTF. CDR3 nucleotides: TGTGCCAGCAACGACAGCCCTAGGGACTATGGCTACACCTTC.

The chain carries TRBV19 and TRBJ1-5; D is ambiguous. This CDR3 is built from 13 residues. V was clipped by 5 bases and J by 2 bases, with 7 bases between them. Germline values: CDR1 LNHDA, CDR2 SQIVND (reference sequence). This chain's CDR3 is CASSFGGNQPQHF. The CDR3 DNA reads as TGTGCCAGTAGTTTCGGGGGCAATCAGCCCCAGCATTTT.

The CDR3 is CASRPGHYNEQFF. As DNA, the CDR3 is TGTGCCAGCAGACCCGGACATTACAATGAGCAGTTCTTC. V is TRBV28 and J is TRBJ2-1, with D tentatively TRBD1 (5 bases). V was cut by 6 bases and J by 4 bases, with 10 bases left in between. CDR3 size: 13 residues. Germline V CDR1 and CDR2: MDHEN, SYDVKM.

The V call is TRBV29-1, the J call TRBJ2-3; D remains unclear. The CDR3 is 14 amino acids. V lost 4 bases and J 4 bases, leaving 15 bases between the germline ends. The germline V gene encodes CDR1 SQVTM and CDR2 ANQGSEA. The CDR3 here is CSVVGLAKADTQYF. For the CDR3, the DNA is TGCAGCGTTGTGGGCCTTGCTAAGGCAGATACGCAGTATTTT.